A selection of T cell receptor beta chains follows, all from one sample in a study of T cells in localized non-small cell lung cancer. Produced via immunoSEQ multiplex PCR; TCRdb's table is partial and in-frame only. The top ten hold roughly 1.9% of the sample, which has roughly 35,000 clones, roughly 90% seen once. The specimen comprised peripheral blood, sampled before any cancer treatment. Every receptor here comes from a female donor at least 60 years old with stage I lung adenocarcinoma. Each CDR3 is given with its conserved first and last residue. A D gene is named only where the DNA matches it firmly. Clone size appears in some rows only: once, few, many, or a class for an expanded clone.

D,J,length,size,V,DNA,CDR3
TRBD1,TRBJ1-2,15,-,TRBV10-3,TGTGCCTCGACAGGGGGACAGAACCAAAACTATGGCTACACCTTC,CASTGGQNQNYGYTF
-,TRBJ2-7,14,-,TRBV5-1,TGCGCCAGCAGCTTGGTGGGGGAAACCTACGAGCAGTACTTC,CASSLVGETYEQYF
-,TRBJ2-5,14,-,TRBV5-1,TGCGCCAGCAGCTTGACAGGGAGCCAAGAGACCCAGTACTTC,CASSLTGSQETQYF
-,TRBJ1-1,14,-,TRBV5-6,TGTGCCAGCAGAAGGGGACGGCTCTTCACTGAAGCTTTCTTT,CASRRGRLFTEAFF
TRBD1,TRBJ1-1,15,-,TRBV5-1,TGCGCCAGTGCCGGGACAGGATTGGGGAGCACTGAAGCTTTCTTT,CASAGTGLGSTEAFF
-,TRBJ1-1,16,-,TRBV19,TGTGCCAGTAGTATCCGACAGCCCACTATGAACACTGAAGCTTTCTTT,CASSIRQPTMNTEAFF
-,TRBJ1-1,16,-,TRBV7-9,TGTGCCAGCACCATCCTACGGAGCCAGACGAACACTGAAGCTTTCTTT,CASTILRSQTNTEAFF
-,TRBJ1-2,11,-,TRBV10-2,TGCGCCCCGGAGGGGAGAGATGGCTACACCTTC,CAPEGRDGYTF
TRBD1,TRBJ2-7,13,-,TRBV7-2,TGTGCCAGCACCTCGACAGGGCCCTACGAGCAGTACTTC,CASTSTGPYEQYF
-,TRBJ1-5,13,once,TRBV27,TGTGCCAGCAGTTATAGCGGAAATCAGCCCCAGCATTTT,CASSYSGNQPQHF
-,TRBJ1-2,11,-,TRBV7-2,TGTGCCAGCAGCTCGGACACTGGCTACACCTTC,CASSSDTGYTF
TRBD1,TRBJ2-5,15,-,TRBV11-3,TGTGCCAGCAGCCTTCTGGGACAGTCAAAACAGACCCAGTACTTC,CASSLLGQSKQTQYF
-,TRBJ1-6,15,once,TRBV30,TGTGCCTGGAGTGGCGCAGGGACCTATAATTCACCCCTCCACTTT,CAWSGAGTYNSPLHF
-,TRBJ1-5,15,-,TRBV7-9,TGTGCCAGCAGCTCCCACACGGCTAGCAATCAGCCCCAGCATTTT,CASSSHTASNQPQHF
-,TRBJ2-1,14,once,TRBV30,TGTGCCTGGATTGGGGGCGGCTCCTACAATGAGCAGTTCTTC,CAWIGGGSYNEQFF
-,TRBJ1-4,11,once,TRBV20-1,TGCAGTGCTAGGCACGCGGAAAAACTGTTTTTT,CSARHAEKLFF
-,TRBJ2-7,11,-,TRBV7-8,TGTGCCAGCAGCTTGGACTACGAGCAGTACTTC,CASSLDYEQYF